These T cell receptor beta chains were read from a single sample in a study of blood T cell repertoires in COVID-19. Some clones are missing from TCRdb's copy, which holds only in-frame ones; the method was immunoSEQ multiplex PCR. The sample comprises nearly 300,000 clones, more than 70% of which are singletons, and just under 7% rests with the top ten. Sample: peripheral blood. These receptor sequences come from a woman aged 25 to 39 who had recovered from COVID-19. CDR3s include the opening cysteine and the closing phenylalanine or tryptophan. D genes are given only for firm matches. Size tells how often a clone was seen (once, few, many) or the class of an expanded clone, and some rows leave it out.

.,TRBV7-6,TRBJ2-7,TRBD1,TGTGCCAGCAGCCAAAAGGCACCGACAGGGTCCTACGAGCAGTACTTC,CASSQKAPTGSYEQYF
.,TRBV20-1,TRBJ1-2,.,TGCAGTGCTAGCCAGGGTAGTCGCTACACCTTC,CSASQGSRYTF
few,TRBV18,TRBJ1-5,.,TGTGCCAGCTCACTATCGACAGCGAATCAGCCCCAGCATTTT,CASSLSTANQPQHF
.,TRBV7-2,TRBJ1-4,.,TGTGCCAGCAGCTTACGCAGAGGAGAAAAACTGTTTTTT,CASSLRRGEKLFF
.,TRBV7-6,TRBJ2-1,TRBD2,TGTGCCAGCAGCTTAGAGACTAGCGGGGGGGCTGCCTACAATGAGCAGTTCTTC,CASSLETSGGAAYNEQFF
once,TRBV28,TRBJ1-1,.,TGTGCCAGCAGTTCCCTCGCAGGGGCAACTGAAGCTTTCTTT,CASSSLAGATEAFF
.,TRBV7-2,TRBJ2-5,TRBD2,TGTGCCAGCACCCATTACGGGGGGGAGGAGACCCAGTACTTC,CASTHYGGEETQYF
.,TRBV9,TRBJ1-6,TRBD1,TGTGCCAGCAGCTCTAGGACAGGGGTACTCGGGTCACCCCTCCACTTT,CASSSRTGVLGSPLHF
once,TRBV6-2/TRBV6-3,TRBJ1-1,.,TGTGCCAGCACCCCACGGGGGGAGAACACTGAAGCTTTCTTT,CASTPRGENTEAFF
.,TRBV5-1,TRBJ1-1,TRBD1,TGCGCCAGCGGGCAGGACAGGGCGAACACTGAAGCTTTCTTT,CASGQDRANTEAFF
.,TRBV27,TRBJ2-3,TRBD2,TGTGCCAGCAGAACTAGCGTGGGCACAGATACGCAGTATTTT,CASRTSVGTDTQYF
.,TRBV6-5,TRBJ2-7,.,TGTGCCAGCAGTTATGGCAGGACCTACGAGCAGTACTTC,CASSYGRTYEQYF
.,TRBV3-1/TRBV3-2,TRBJ2-7,TRBD1,TGTGCCAGCAGCCAGGAAACCTTGGGACAGGGGGCGCTTGAGCAGTACTTC,CASSQETLGQGALEQYF
.,TRBV29-1,TRBJ2-1,.,TGCAGCGCCCCAATCCGGGGTATGGGTGAGCAGTTCTTC,CSAPIRGMGEQFF
.,TRBV5-1,TRBJ1-2,TRBD1,TGCGCCAGCAGCCTCACAGGGGTCGGCTACACCTTC,CASSLTGVGYTF
.,TRBV6-5,TRBJ2-7,.,TGTGCCAGCAGTTACGAAGGGTGGGGGGACTACGAGCAGTACTTC,CASSYEGWGDYEQYF
.,TRBV9,TRBJ1-1,.,TGTGCCAGCAGCGTAGAGGGGAATCCCTTTGGCACTGAAGCTTTCTTT,CASSVEGNPFGTEAFF
.,TRBV3-1/TRBV3-2,TRBJ2-5,TRBD2,TGTGCCAGCAGTACTCGGGGGGGCCGGGAGACCCAGTACTTC,CASSTRGGRETQYF
.,TRBV27,TRBJ1-1,TRBD1,TGTGCCAGCAGTTGGACAGGGTTTGGGAGCACTGAAGCTTTCTTT,CASSWTGFGSTEAFF
.,TRBV3-1/TRBV3-2,TRBJ2-2,TRBD2,TGTGCCAGCAGCCACGCGACTAGCGGGGTTTGGGGCGGGGAGCTGTTTTTT,CASSHATSGVWGGELFF
.,TRBV6-2/TRBV6-3,TRBJ2-5,TRBD1,TGTGCCAGCAGTCCCGGGACAGGGATTCATGAGACCCAGTACTTC,CASSPGTGIHETQYF
.,TRBV28,TRBJ1-2,.,TGTGCCAGCAGAGGTAGGAGTATCTCCTATGGCTACACCTTC,CASRGRSISYGYTF
.,TRBV19,TRBJ1-1,.,TGTGCCAGCAGAGCGGGCGCGAGGACTGAAGCTTTCTTT,CASRAGARTEAFF
.,TRBV3-1/TRBV3-2,TRBJ2-1,.,TGTGCCAGCAGCCAAGGCGGGGCGAACAATGAGCAGTTCTTC,CASSQGGANNEQFF
.,TRBV19,TRBJ1-2,.,TGTGCCAGTAGTATAGAGGAGTATCGTCATCGCTATGGCTACACCTTC,CASSIEEYRHRYGYTF
.,TRBV5-4,TRBJ2-6,TRBD1,TGTGCCAGCAGCTTGGGTGGACAGGCTAGCTCTGGGGCCAACGTCCTGACTTTC,CASSLGGQASSGANVLTF
.,TRBV5-4,TRBJ1-4,TRBD1,TGTGCCAGCAGCCCAAAAACAGGGGCGGAAGAAAAACTGTTTTTT,CASSPKTGAEEKLFF
few,TRBV19,TRBJ2-2,TRBD1,TGTGCCAGTAGTGGGTGGACAGGGGGCGCGGGCACCGGGGAGCTGTTTTTT,CASSGWTGGAGTGELFF
.,TRBV9,TRBJ1-4,.,TGTGCCAGCAGCGATAGCCGGGGGGATGAAAAACTGTTTTTT,CASSDSRGDEKLFF
.,TRBV3-1/TRBV3-2,TRBJ1-6,.,TGTGCCAGCAGCCTCGGGAATAATTCACCCCTCCACTTT,CASSLGNNSPLHF
.,TRBV23-1,TRBJ2-3,.,TGCGCCAGCGGGACGAACAGGGAACTATCTAGCACAGATACGCAGTATTTT,CASGTNRELSSTDTQYF
.,TRBV20-1,TRBJ1-2,.,TGCAGTGGCCTTATCGGTGGCTACACCTTC,CSGLIGGYTF